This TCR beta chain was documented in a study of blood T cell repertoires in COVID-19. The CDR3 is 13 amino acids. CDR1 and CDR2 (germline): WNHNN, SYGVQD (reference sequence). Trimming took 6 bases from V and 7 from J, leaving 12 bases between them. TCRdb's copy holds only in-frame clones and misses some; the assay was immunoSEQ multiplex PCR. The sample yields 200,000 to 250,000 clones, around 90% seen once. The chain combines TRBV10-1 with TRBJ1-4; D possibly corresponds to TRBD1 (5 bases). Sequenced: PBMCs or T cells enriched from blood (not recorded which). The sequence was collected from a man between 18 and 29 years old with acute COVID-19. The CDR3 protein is CASRNGTREKLFF. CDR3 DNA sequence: TGCGCCAGCAGGAATGGGACTCGTGAAAAACTGTTTTTT.